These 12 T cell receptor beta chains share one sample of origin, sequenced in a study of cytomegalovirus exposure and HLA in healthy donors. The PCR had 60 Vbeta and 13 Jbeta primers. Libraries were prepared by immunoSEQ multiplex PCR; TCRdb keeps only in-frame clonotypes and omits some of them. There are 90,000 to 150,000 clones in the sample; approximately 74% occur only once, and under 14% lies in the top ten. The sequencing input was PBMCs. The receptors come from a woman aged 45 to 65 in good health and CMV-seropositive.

CDR3 residues: CASYKTGTSADTQYF. The CDR3, as DNA: TGTGCCAGCTACAAAACGGGTACCTCGGCAGATACGCAGTATTTT. The chain has TRBV7-9 and TRBJ2-3, with unresolved D. Germline V gene lookup returns CDR1 SEHNR and CDR2 FQNEAQ (reference sequence). This CDR3 has 15 amino acids. Trimming removed 8 bases at V and 4 bases at J, with 19 bases between.

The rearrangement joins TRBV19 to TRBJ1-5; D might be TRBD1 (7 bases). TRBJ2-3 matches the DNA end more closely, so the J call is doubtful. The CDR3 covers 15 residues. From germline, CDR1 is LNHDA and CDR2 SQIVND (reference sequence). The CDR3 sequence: CASSYQGGSNQPQYF. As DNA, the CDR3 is TGTGCCAGTAGTTACCAGGGGGGCAGCAATCAGCCCCAGTATTTT.

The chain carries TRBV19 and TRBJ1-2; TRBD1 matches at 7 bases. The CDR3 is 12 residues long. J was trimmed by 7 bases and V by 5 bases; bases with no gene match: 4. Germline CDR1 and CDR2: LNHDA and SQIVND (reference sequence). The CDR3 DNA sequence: TGTGCCAGTAGTGAACGGACAGGTGGCTACACCTTC. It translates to CASSERTGGYTF.

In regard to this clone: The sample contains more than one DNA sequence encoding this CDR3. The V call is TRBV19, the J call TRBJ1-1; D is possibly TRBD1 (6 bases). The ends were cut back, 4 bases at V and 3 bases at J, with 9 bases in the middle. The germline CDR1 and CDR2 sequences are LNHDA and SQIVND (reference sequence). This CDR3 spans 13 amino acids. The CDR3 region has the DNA TGTGCCAGTAGTACCACAGGGTACACTGAAGCTTTCTTT. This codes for CASSTTGYTEAFF.

The CDR3 nucleotides read TGTGCCAGCAGTTTCGCGGGGACTGAAGCTTTCTTT. It codes for CASSFAGTEAFF. The rearrangement joins TRBV28 to TRBJ1-1; D remains unclear. The V and J ends lost 3 bases and 5 bases respectively, with 7 bases between them. The CDR3 runs to 12 residues. Germline CDR1 is MDHEN and CDR2 is SYDVKM.

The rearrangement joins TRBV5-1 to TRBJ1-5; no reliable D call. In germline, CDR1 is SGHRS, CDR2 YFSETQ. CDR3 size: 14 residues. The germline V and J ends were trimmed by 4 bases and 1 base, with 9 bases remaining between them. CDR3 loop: CASSPGQSNQPQHF. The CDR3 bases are TGCGCCAGCAGCCCTGGCCAAAGCAATCAGCCCCAGCATTTT.

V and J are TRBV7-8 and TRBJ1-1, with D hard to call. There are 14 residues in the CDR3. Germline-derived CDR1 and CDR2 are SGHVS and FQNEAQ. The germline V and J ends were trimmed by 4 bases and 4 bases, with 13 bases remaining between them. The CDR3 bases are TGTGCCAGCAGCTCCACTAGGGTGGGCACTGAAGCTTTCTTT. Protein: CASSSTRVGTEAFF.

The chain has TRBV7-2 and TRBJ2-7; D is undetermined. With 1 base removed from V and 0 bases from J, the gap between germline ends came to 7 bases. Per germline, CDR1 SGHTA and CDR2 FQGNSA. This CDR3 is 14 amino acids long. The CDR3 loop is CASSLGASSYEQYF. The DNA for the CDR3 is TGTGCCAGCAGCTTAGGGGCGAGCTCCTACGAGCAGTACTTC.

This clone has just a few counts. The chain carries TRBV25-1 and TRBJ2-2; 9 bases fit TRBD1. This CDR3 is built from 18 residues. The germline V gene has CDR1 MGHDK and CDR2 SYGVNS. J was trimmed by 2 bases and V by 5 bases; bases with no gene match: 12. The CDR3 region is CASSSHGDRAINTGELFF. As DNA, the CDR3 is TGTGCCAGCAGTTCCCACGGGGACAGGGCCATAAACACCGGGGAGCTGTTTTTT.

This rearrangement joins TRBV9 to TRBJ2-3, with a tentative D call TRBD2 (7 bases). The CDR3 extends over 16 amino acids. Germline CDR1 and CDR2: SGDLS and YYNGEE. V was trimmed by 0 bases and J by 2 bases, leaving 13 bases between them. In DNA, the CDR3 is TGTGCCAGCAGCGTAGGGGCGGGGGCCCACACAGATACGCAGTATTTT. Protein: CASSVGAGAHTDTQYF.

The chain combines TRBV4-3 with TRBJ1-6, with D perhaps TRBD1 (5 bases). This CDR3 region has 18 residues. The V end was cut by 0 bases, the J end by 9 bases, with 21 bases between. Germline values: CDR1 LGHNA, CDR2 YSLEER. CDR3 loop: CASSQDGYFSGIASPLHF. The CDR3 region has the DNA TGCGCCAGCAGCCAAGATGGGTATTTTTCAGGGATCGCTTCACCCCTCCACTTT.

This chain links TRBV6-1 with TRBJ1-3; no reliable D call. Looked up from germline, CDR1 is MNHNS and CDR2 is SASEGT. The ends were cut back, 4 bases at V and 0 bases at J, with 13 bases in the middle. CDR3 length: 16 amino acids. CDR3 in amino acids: CASSVAQTASGNTIYF. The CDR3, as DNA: TGTGCCAGCAGTGTTGCACAGACGGCCTCTGGAAACACCATATATTTT.